The clone carrying this T cell receptor (beta chain) was seen repeatedly, ten times or more. TCR beta CDR3 regions were amplified from RNA transcripts. First-round RT-PCR of the TCR CDR3 relied on the HTBI primer set. TCRdb reanalysed the multiplex PCR reads using MiXCR and keeps one entry per CDR3 protein. The sample consists of hundreds of thousands of distinct CDR3 sequences, roughly 14% of them appearing once. The sample belongs to a study of T cells in Graves' hyperthyroidism and ophthalmopathy. V was shortened by 2 bases and J by 4 bases, with 15 bases between the two germline ends. Per germline, CDR1 MNHEY and CDR2 SVGEGT. There are 15 residues in the CDR3.

Sequencing was carried out using blood. The sequence came from a young woman with Graves' hyperthyroidism. The V and J genes are TRBV6-2 or TRBV6-3 and TRBJ2-7; weak D call: TRBD2 (5 bases). The CDR3 here is CASSYSYPGDYEQYF. CDR3 nucleotides: TGTGCCAGCAGTTACAGTTACCCCGGGGATTACGAGCAGTACTTC.